This T cell receptor beta chain was sequenced in a study of cytotoxic CD8 clonotypes in ibrutinib-treated CLL. Study background: Mean productive templates were about 260,000; mean productive rearrangements were around 91,000.

The CDR3 has 15 amino acids. The germline V gene has CDR1 SGHNT and CDR2 YYREEE (reference sequence). V was cut by 0 bases and J by 1 base, with 10 bases left in between. The repertoire was sequenced with immunoSEQ multiplex PCR; TCRdb's copy has only in-frame clones and lacks some. The sample consists of fewer than 200,000 clones, about 80% of them appearing once. The chain joins TRBV5-4 to TRBJ1-2, with unresolved D. This receptor was obtained from a human donor with chronic lymphocytic leukemia. The sample here was PBMCs, taken after 24 months of ibrutinib treatment. This CDR3 is CASSLEGGFNYGYTF. DNA for the CDR3: TGTGCCAGCAGCTTGGAGGGCGGGTTTAACTATGGCTACACCTTC.